Reported below is one TCR beta chain. This clone's antigen is unknown. No per-base quality is available; no much larger clone lies one base away. The entry originates in a study of cytomegalovirus exposure and HLA in healthy donors (dated by TCRdb to about 2017). For the wider study: An earlier analysis of under 600 of the donors reported roughly 270 Gb of sequence data and 100 million to 130 million unique TCR beta sequences from 190 million or so T cells. The study combined high-throughput TCR immunosequencing, statistical association of individual TCRs with disease status, and machine learning to predict cytomegalovirus infection status. Donor age, sex, ethnicity and CMV serostatus were collected together with the repertoire data. Both class I and class II loci were covered by HLA typing, at four-digit resolution. The later analysis used no new phenotypic data to find candidate immune exposures, relying instead on TCR beta sequences and their occurrence across donors. A later analysis re-analyzed previously published TCR beta repertoires from 666 donors and added high-resolution HLA genotyping to study TCR occurrence patterns. Several DR-DQ haplotypes were handled as single units for association and clustering because linkage in the cohort was strong. In addition to the first cohort of 666 subjects, a separate validation cohort of 130 or so different subjects was used. The study aimed to test whether cataloging public T cell receptors could reveal signatures of past pathogen exposure. Across around 400 genotyped donors of the cohort, an average of about 240,000 unique TCR beta nucleotide sequences per donor were sequenced, and roughly 17% of those sequences were non-productive. To decide whether each TCR beta V gene segment behaved as functional or pseudogenic, an earlier analysis of approximately 600 of the donors relied on high-throughput TCR beta sequencing. A later genetic analysis used genome-wide SNP genotypes for about 60% of the roughly 700 donors, treating that subset as a discovery cohort. An early release covering roughly 580 HLA-typed donors comprised about 290 gigabases of sequencing data and approximately 85 million unique TCR sequences. The study profiled the T cell repertoires of 500 to 800 subjects by immunosequencing and related them to cytomegalovirus serostatus. Of the roughly 430 genotyped donors, approximately 83% fell in the genetic ancestry cluster associated with self-reported Caucasian donors. The number of typed donors differed by locus: roughly 629-630 for A, B, C, DRB1 and DQB1; 500 to 550 for DQA1; around 610 for DPA1; and some 450 for DPB1. All discovery cohort repertoires had been generated on a single sequencing platform. What the study reported, not specific to this receptor: In vitro tests confirmed that a few of the cytomegalovirus-associated TCR beta chains recognize cytomegalovirus antigens. CMV serostatus was the only immune exposure information available for the cohort. HLA typing was unavailable for some donors at each locus, so association tests used only the typed subset. In this cohort, only TCR beta chains were sequenced, and detectable features were limited by the absence of alpha or paired-chain data. Most TCR sequences were observed very rarely across donors, whereas some public TCRs were present in many individuals. A later analysis found that TCR association rates varied across HLA loci, with DRB1 alleles showing the most associated TCRs and HLA-C alleles the fewest. Some IMGT-functional V segments, including TRBV6-2 and TRBV6-3, could not be told apart with the 87-base-pair reads, so those segments were excluded. A further reported finding was that TCR beta sequences accurately predicted the HLA-A and HLA-B alleles for most subjects in the first cohort. Specific HLA alleles were associated with 15,000 to 20,000 TCR beta sequences at a false discovery rate of 0.05 in a later analysis. A later analysis reported that several top co-occurrence clusters appeared linked to parvovirus B19, influenza, CMV and Epstein-Barr virus. According to the authors, the approach could potentially be generalized to other disease states and immunological phenotypes. In a later genetic analysis, fewer N-insertions in productive TCRs were reported among donors in an Asian-associated ancestry cluster than the approximately 630-donor mean. Cytomegalovirus status was reported to be diagnosed by the classifier with high specificity and sensitivity in both the original and validation cohorts. Because counts were too low, fewer than 20 rarely observed V segments, including chromosome 9 orphons, were excluded from the earlier analysis of some 590 of the donors. A cluster of highly shared sequence variants was judged likely to be a technical artifact of the sequencing pipeline. In a later analysis, HLA-associated TCR beta chains showed more clonal expansion and lower generation probabilities than non-associated chains that were equally common. Correlated functional status among segregating V segments might reflect linkage disequilibrium, but an unknown experimental factor could not be ruled out. A later genetic analysis associated a missense DCLRE1C variant with V-gene and J-gene trimming of TCR beta chains, and an independent cohort replicated the association. When HLA alleles, especially DR and DQ, strongly co-occurred, TCR associations were difficult to assign to individual alleles. Sequencing depth was assumed to be roughly uniform across donors in the presence/absence analyses, though that assumption may not hold. According to a later analysis, most CMV-associated TCR beta chains appeared to be HLA-restricted, and the HLA associations seemed to be driven largely by CMV exposure. An earlier analysis of some 560 of the donors showed that most TCR beta V segments appeared in productive rearrangements either about 87% or about 30% of the time, which broadly matched IMGT annotations. The study listed approximately 160 TCR beta chains as associated with cytomegalovirus.

Libraries were built with the immunoSEQ multiplex PCR assay. For the multiplex PCR, a mixture combining 60 forward primers for TCR Vbeta segments and 13 reverse primers for TCR Jbeta segments was used. The CDR3 region of rearranged TCR beta genes was amplified from genomic DNA by a multiplex PCR assay. The amplified TCR beta libraries were sequenced on the Illumina HiSeq System as 87-base-pair reads. Under the source paper's analysis protocol: In a later analysis, 77 million or so unique TCR beta chains were counted across the roughly 610 repertoires, and roughly 10 million of these chains were shared by at least two donors. Raw reads were error-corrected and collapsed into unique sequences by a nearest-neighbor algorithm in which closely related sequences were merged to remove PCR and sequencing errors. V, D and J gene segments were assigned by aligning CDR3 sequences to IMGT reference sequences. For a sequence to be retained, a match of at least six nucleotides to both a V gene segment and a J gene segment was required. Rearrangements were called productive when the CDR3 lacked stop codons and stayed in frame with V and J; all others were non-productive. CDR3 was defined according to IMGT convention as the region running from the second conserved V-encoded cysteine to the conserved J-encoded phenylalanine. In an earlier analysis of roughly 580 of the donors, sequences lacking an unambiguous match to a single V gene segment were excluded. In an earlier analysis of approximately 550 of the donors, V segments were called functional above 56.7% productive rearrangements and were called segregating when the between-donor standard deviation exceeded 5%. A statistical classification framework was developed to diagnose cytomegalovirus status using the catalog of TCR beta chain sequences. A later analysis assigned V and J genes by comparing TCR nucleotide sequences with IMGT/GENE-DB human TR gene sequences. The TCRdist pipeline was used in a later analysis to assign CDR3 sequences and most-parsimonious VDJ recombination scenarios. In a later analysis, every TCR beta chain was defined by the combination of its CDR3 amino acid sequence and its V-gene family, and reads without a unique V-gene family were dropped. To address suspected cross-contamination and a sequencing artifact, a later analysis removed approximately 590 highly shared, low-generation-probability nucleotide sequences. For each public chain, a later analysis derived a clonal expansion index from normalized ranks of inferred template counts within each repertoire. In a later analysis, generation probabilities were computed with a VDJ recombination model fitted to out-of-frame rearrangements, and the resulting probabilities were checked against IGoR. A later analysis scored TCR-TCR, TCR-HLA and TCR-CMV co-occurrence with hypergeometric tests, applying a repertoire-size bias correction to TCR pairs. A later analysis estimated false discovery rates by permuting HLA or CMV assignments 20 times. In a later analysis, co-occurring TCRs were grouped using DBSCAN, and TCRdist sequence similarity was added for clustering within HLA-allele-positive subsets. For co-occurrence clustering, repertoires with fewer than 30,000 or more than 120,000 public chains were excluded, along with roughly 5 repertoires with anomalous nucleotide sharing. The table comes from immuneACCESS by way of TCRdb, which keeps in-frame sequences with V and J called. Part of the clones is missing from these tables; in studies checked, under half for an unresolved V gene and the rest for unknown reasons. V and J calls and clone size are given by that table; D and trimming were obtained from the DNA. Counted in this sample were 76,000 or so clones; about 81% of them appeared once. The ten largest clonotypes hold about 9.5% of the sample.

After removal of 4 bases from V and 8 bases from J, the junction retains 8 bases not matched to a gene. Looking up the germline V gene (reference sequence) yields CDR1 SGHNT and CDR2 YYREEE. Including the terminal cysteine and phenylalanine, the CDR3 comprises 14 residues. Here the CDR3 DNA is all that survives: 42 bases in frame from base 1. The cohort comprised 710 or so healthy bone marrow donors. Cohort members were all nominally healthy when sampled, although unrecorded immune exposures were likely present. The donor was CMV seropositive and belonged to the group of 270 or so seropositive cohort members. Every donor gave a peripheral blood sample, and the peripheral blood mononuclear cells from that sample were used for TCR beta sequencing. Genomic DNA extraction from the blood cell samples was performed with the Qiagen DNeasy Blood Extraction Kit.

Source material: PBMCs. This TCR came from a woman aged 40-49 years in good health and CMV-seropositive. The rearranged segments are TRBV5-4 and TRBJ1-4, and TRBD1 matches 7 of the central bases. The DNA sequence is as follows: TGTGCCAGCAGCGCGACAGGGTTTAAAGAAAAACTGTTTTTT. This codes for CASSATGFKEKLFF.